This T cell receptor (beta chain) emerged from a study of T cell responses to AZD1222 COVID-19 vaccine. Study results and caveats: The donor cohort was predominantly white British with a female majority, and clonal diversity may have been underestimated. With dominance at 160-218 and 743-854, vaccine-associated CD4 TCRs spanned spike.

This table comes from immunoSEQ multiplex PCR, and its TCRdb copy is limited to in-frame clones, with some not included. The repertoire holds about 97,000 clones, with 86% as singletons. Germline lookup yields CDR1 SGDLS and CDR2 YYNGEE. J gave up 4 bases and V 1 base, and 2 bases lay outside the gene matches. The CDR3 spans 14 residues. As regards this clone: Its cognate antigen is unknown.

The origin of this receptor is an adult in good health. The sequences come from peripheral blood, collected on day 0 of AZD1222 vaccination. V is TRBV9 and J is TRBJ2-1; the match to TRBD2 covers 7 bases. In nucleotides, the CDR3 is TGTGCCAGCAGCGTAATCGGGGGGTACAATGAGCAGTTCTTC. Protein sequence: CASSVIGGYNEQFF. Supplemented by reference TRBV9 and TRBJ2-1, the full variable domain reads DSGVTQTPKHLITATGQRVTLRCSPRSGDLSVYWYQQSLDQGLQFLIQYYNGEERAKGNILERFSAQQFPDLHSELNLSSLELGDSALYFCASSVIGGYNEQFFGPGTRLTVL.